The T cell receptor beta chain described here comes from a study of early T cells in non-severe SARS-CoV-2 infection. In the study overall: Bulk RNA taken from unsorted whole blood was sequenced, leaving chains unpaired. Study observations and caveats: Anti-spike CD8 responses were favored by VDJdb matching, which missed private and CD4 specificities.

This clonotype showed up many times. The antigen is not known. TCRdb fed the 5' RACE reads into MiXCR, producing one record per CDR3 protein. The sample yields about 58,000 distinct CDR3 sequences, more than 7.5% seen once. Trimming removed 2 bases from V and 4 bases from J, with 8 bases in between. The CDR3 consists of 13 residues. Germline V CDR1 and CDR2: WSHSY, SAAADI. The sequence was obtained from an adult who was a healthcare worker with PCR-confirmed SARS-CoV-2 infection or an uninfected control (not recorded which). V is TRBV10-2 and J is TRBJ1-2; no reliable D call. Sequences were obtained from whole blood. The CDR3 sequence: CASSEKGSYGYTF. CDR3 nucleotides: TGCGCCAGCAGTGAGAAGGGCTCCTATGGCTACACCTTC.